This TCR beta chain was sequenced in a study of cytomegalovirus exposure and HLA in healthy donors. As for the study in general: Of 398 genotyped donors, about 81% clustered with self-reported Caucasian donors. Study-wide results and limits: According to a later analysis, most TCR beta chains associated with CMV appeared HLA-restricted. For most TCR sequences rarity was the rule, although some public TCRs occurred in many donors. There was a cluster of highly shared sequence variants that was likely a sequencing artifact.

Concerning this clone itself: Its antigen is unknown.

PCR employed 60 Vbeta and 13 Jbeta primers. The method was immunoSEQ multiplex PCR; TCRdb's version includes in-frame clones alone and lacks a portion of them. The sample records 180,000 or so clones, around three quarters being singletons. The CDR3 spans 13 residues. CDR1 is SEHNR, CDR2 FQNEAQ, per germline (reference sequence). The rearrangement uses TRBV7-9 and TRBJ1-3; D is unresolved. The sequencing sample was made of PBMCs. The TCR was taken from a woman in her forties or fifties in good health and CMV-seronegative. The DNA of the CDR3 is TGTGCTAGCGAGCTTTACTCTGGAAACACCATATATTTT. Amino acids: CASELYSGNTIYF.